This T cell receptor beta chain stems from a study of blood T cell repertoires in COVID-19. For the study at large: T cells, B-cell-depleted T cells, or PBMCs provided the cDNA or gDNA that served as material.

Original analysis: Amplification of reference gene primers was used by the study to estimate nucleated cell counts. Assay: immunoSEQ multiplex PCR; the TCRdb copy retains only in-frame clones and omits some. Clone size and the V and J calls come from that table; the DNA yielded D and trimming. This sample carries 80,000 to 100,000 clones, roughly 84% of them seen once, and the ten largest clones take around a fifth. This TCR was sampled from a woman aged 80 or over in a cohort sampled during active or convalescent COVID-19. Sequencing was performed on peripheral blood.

The CDR3 region has the DNA TGTGCCAGCAGCTTGGGGGGACAGGCAAATGAAAAACTGTTTTTT. Translating gives CASSLGGQANEKLFF. The rearrangement links TRBV7-8 to TRBJ1-4; 8 bases line up with TRBD1. Trimming cost V 3 bases and J 5 bases; bases outside gene matches: 5. This CDR3 has 15 amino acids. Germline V gene data show CDR1 as SGHVS and CDR2 as FQNEAQ.